This TCR beta chain stems from a study of blood T cell repertoires in COVID-19. Study background: Sites in the United States, Italy and Spain provided acute and convalescent COVID-19 samples. In each case, the material was cDNA or gDNA derived from T cells, B-cell-depleted T cells, or PBMCs.

People in the exposed group encountered a COVID-19 case within 2 weeks before entering the study. This clone has at least ten counts. Clones were sequenced by immunoSEQ multiplex PCR, and TCRdb holds only the in-frame ones, with some missing. The table includes 250,000 to 300,000 clones, about 88% detected once. The clonotype originates from a woman aged 50 to 65 who had been exposed to COVID-19. The sequenced sample was PBMCs or T cells enriched from blood (not recorded which).

CDR3 in DNA: TGTGCCAGCAGCTCGATAGGGGCAGATACGCAGTATTTT. It codes for CASSSIGADTQYF. This rearrangement joins TRBV7-2 to TRBJ2-3, with a tentative D call TRBD1 (5 bases). CDR1 is SGHTA, CDR2 FQGNSA, per germline. Trimming removed 4 bases from V and 4 bases from J, with 9 bases in between. The CDR3 totals 13 residues.